The 29 T cell receptor beta chains below were found in one sample sequenced in a study of T cells after yellow fever vaccination. One entry per CDR3 protein, called by TCRdb with MiXCR from the 5' RACE reads. Of 300,000 or so distinct CDR3 sequences in the sample, approximately 8% were seen once. The sequencing used PBMCs, collected about 49 days after the first yellow fever vaccination. Receptor source: a man aged 18 to 30 who received the YFV17D yellow fever vaccine.

V gene TRBV9 combines with J gene TRBJ1-1, with 7 bases that match TRBD1. Germline loops: CDR1 SGDLS, CDR2 YYNGEE. The CDR3 is made up of 13 amino acids. V lost 0 bases and J lost 8; bases outside the gene matches: 4. In DNA form, the CDR3 reads TGTGCCAGCAGCGTAGTAGGGACAGCAGAAGCTTTCTTT. The encoded protein is CASSVVGTAEAFF. Drawing the rest from reference TRBV9 and TRBJ1-1, the complete variable domain is DSGVTQTPKHLITATGQRVTLRCSPRSGDLSVYWYQQSLDQGLQFLIQYYNGEERAKGNILERFSAQQFPDLHSELNLSSLELGDSALYFCASSVVGTAEAFFGQGTRLTVV.

The V gene is TRBV7-3, the J gene TRBJ2-3; D call uncertain. Looked up from germline, CDR1 is SGHTA and CDR2 is FQGTGA. The CDR3 has 14 residues. V was trimmed by 8 bases and J by 0 bases, leaving 12 bases between them. The CDR3 sequence: CASCETPSTDTQYF. The CDR3 DNA sequence: TGTGCCAGCTGCGAGACACCGAGCACAGATACGCAGTATTTT.

Turning to this clonotype: The junction and the germline gene differ at one end; a read error may be behind it. The chain couples TRBV18 to TRBJ2-1; maybe TRBD2 (5 bases). Looked up from germline, CDR1 is KGHSH and CDR2 is LQKENI. The CDR3 length is 14 residues. The CDR3 DNA is TGTGCCAGCTCCCCACTGGAGGAACACAATGAGCAGTTCTTC. Its protein is CASSPLEEHNEQFF.

The chain carries TRBV20-1 and TRBJ2-2; no reliable D call. Trimming took off 6 bases at V and 5 bases at J, with 13 bases between the two ends. The CDR3 is made up of 13 amino acids. Germline V lookup: CDR1 DFQATT, CDR2 SNEGSKA (reference sequence). The CDR3 DNA sequence: TGCAGTGCCGGCGCCGCAGCGACCGGGGAGCTGTTTTTT. Its protein is CSAGAAATGELFF.

This clonotype was detected many times. The chain employs TRBV7-3 and TRBJ1-1, with a tentative D call TRBD1 (6 bases). The CDR3 spans 13 residues. V was trimmed by 5 bases and J by 3 bases, leaving 10 bases between them. Germline V gene lookup returns CDR1 SGHTA and CDR2 FQGTGA. The CDR3 nucleotides read TGTGCCAGCAGCCAGAGGGGGGACACTGAAGCTTTCTTT. This encodes CASSQRGDTEAFF.

The chain is built from TRBV24-1 and TRBJ2-3; TRBD1 matches 7 bases. Trimming removed 4 bases from V and 0 bases from J; junction bases left unmatched: 6. Germline lookup yields CDR1 KGHDR and CDR2 SFDVKD. CDR3 length: 16 amino acids. CDR3 bases: TGTGCCACCAGTGACCCGACAGGGCCAAGCACAGATACGCAGTATTTT. Encoded protein: CATSDPTGPSTDTQYF.

This clonotype turned up a few times. V usage is TRBV9 and J usage is TRBJ2-2; 10 bases fit TRBD2. The CDR3 has 16 amino acids. Per germline, CDR1 SGDLS and CDR2 YYNGEE. Germline trimming cut 6 bases from V and 6 bases from J; bases unmatched to any gene: 11. The CDR3 nucleotides read TGTGCCAGCAATAGAATAGCGGGGGGCAACCCCGGGGAGCTGTTTTTT. This codes for CASNRIAGGNPGELFF.

V and J are TRBV12-3 or TRBV12-4 and TRBJ2-3, with TRBD2 matching 11 bases. Germline trimming cut 3 bases from V and 12 bases from J; bases unmatched to any gene: 11. The CDR3 length is 15 residues. The CDR3 coding sequence is TGTGCCAGCAGTTTGTTTAGCGGGGGGGCAGGAGGCCAGTATTTT. It is translated as CASSLFSGGAGGQYF.

This chain joins TRBV27 and TRBJ2-5; 7 positions match TRBD2. Trimming took 7 bases from V and 5 from J; bases not matched to a gene: 13. Germline lookup yields CDR1 MNHEY and CDR2 SMNVEV (reference sequence). The CDR3 extends over 15 amino acids. CDR3 DNA sequence: TGTGCCAGCAAACCTCGGGACTACCTCCAGGAGACCCAGTACTTC. Residues: CASKPRDYLQETQYF.

The V gene is TRBV19, the J gene TRBJ2-3; 9 bases match TRBD2. There are 16 residues in the CDR3. In germline, CDR1 is LNHDA, CDR2 SQIVND (reference sequence). The V segment lost 0 bases and the J segment 6 bases; nucleotides outside the gene matches: 7. The CDR3, as DNA: TGTGCCAGTAGTATAGAAGCTAGCGGGGCAAGTGATACGCAGTATTTT. Protein: CASSIEASGASDTQYF.

The chain couples TRBV6-1 to TRBJ2-5; D gene ambiguous. CDR3 length: 15 residues. Germline V CDR1 and CDR2: MNHNS, SASEGT. V shed 4 bases and J shed 1 base, with 13 bases lying between them. CDR3 DNA: TGTGCCAGCAGTGCGCCCCATGACGGCCAAGAGACCCAGTACTTC. This gives the protein CASSAPHDGQETQYF.

J is TRBJ2-2 and V is TRBV20-1; no reliable D call. From germline, CDR1 is DFQATT and CDR2 SNEGSKA (reference sequence). The CDR3 has 14 residues. Trimming removed 6 bases at V and 2 bases at J, with 13 bases between. CDR3 protein: CSAITGPNTGELFF. CDR3 nucleotides: TGCAGTGCCATCACGGGCCCTAACACCGGGGAGCTGTTTTTT.

The genes are TRBV6-5 and TRBJ2-1; the match to TRBD2 covers 7 bases. Germline V CDR1 and CDR2: MNHEY, SVGAGI. Trimming removed 2 bases from V and 7 bases from J; junction bases left unmatched: 8. The CDR3 spans 15 residues. The CDR3 coding sequence is TGTGCCAGCAGTTACCTCGGGGGGAAAGGAAATGAGCAGTTCTTC. Translation gives CASSYLGGKGNEQFF.

This clonotype was seen more than once but under ten times. The chain employs TRBV7-2 and TRBJ2-7, with D uncertain. CDR1 and CDR2 (germline): SGHTA, FQGNSA. The length of the CDR3 is 14 residues. V shed 4 bases and J shed 2 bases, with 12 bases lying between them. CDR3 amino acids: CASSYLSNPYEQYF. The DNA of the CDR3 is TGTGCCAGCAGCTATCTTTCCAATCCCTACGAGCAGTACTTC.

This clonotype was seen only a few times. The chain links TRBV5-1 to TRBJ2-1; D may be TRBD1 (5 bases). The V end lost 4 bases, the J end lost 6 bases, and 11 bases lay between the germline ends. Germline V gene sequence: CDR1 SGHRS, CDR2 YFSETQ. The CDR3 has 13 amino acids. In DNA, the CDR3 is TGCGCCAGCAGCCAAGGGGCCCGCAATGAGCAGTTCTTC. It yields the protein CASSQGARNEQFF.

The V call is TRBV20-1, the J call TRBJ1-6; perhaps TRBD1 as D (6 bases). The germline V and J ends were trimmed by 1 base and 5 bases, with 9 bases remaining between them. This CDR3 comprises 14 residues. The germline CDR1 and CDR2 sequences are DFQATT and SNEGSKA (reference sequence). CDR3 amino acids: CSARVGANNSPLHF. Here the CDR3 DNA reads TGCAGTGCTAGAGTGGGGGCGAATAATTCACCCCTCCACTTT.

This clonotype occurred many times. The chain joins TRBV6-2 or TRBV6-3 to TRBJ2-6; D is unclear. Trimming left V 2 bases short and J 0 bases short, with 5 bases between. The CDR3 length is 15 residues. Germline-derived CDR1 and CDR2 are MNHEY and SVGEGT. The CDR3 loop is CASSYRPSGANVLTF. The CDR3, as DNA: TGTGCCAGCAGTTACAGACCCTCTGGGGCCAACGTCCTGACTTTC.

This clonotype was observed a few times. This sequence joins TRBV7-6 and TRBJ1-2; D is possibly TRBD1 (5 bases). The CDR3 contains 16 residues. In germline, CDR1 is SGHVS, CDR2 FNYEAQ. Trimming shortened V by 7 bases and J by 2 bases, and 20 bases separated the two germline ends. In nucleotides, the CDR3 is TGTGCCAGCACACCGGGACCCCCGGCGGAGAACTATGGCTACACCTTC. Translating gives CASTPGPPAENYGYTF. The variable domain in full, with the rest retrieved from reference TRBV7-6 and TRBJ1-2, is GAGVSQSPRYKVTKRGQDVALRCDPISGHVSLYWYRQALGQGPEFLTYFNYEAQQDKSGLPNDRFSAERPEGSISTLTIQRTEQRDSAMYRCASTPGPPAENYGYTFGSGTRLTVV.

This clonotype was found a few times. The chain recombines TRBV7-9 with TRBJ1-2; no clear D. The length of the CDR3 is 14 residues. Germline V gene sequence: CDR1 SEHNR, CDR2 FQNEAQ (reference sequence). With 1 base removed from V and 6 bases from J, the gap between germline ends came to 12 bases. The DNA for the CDR3 is TGTGCCAGCAGCTTAGTTGTGCAGATCGATGGCTACACCTTC. As protein: CASSLVVQIDGYTF. Together with reference TRBV7-9 and TRBJ1-2, the CDR3 gives the full variable domain: DTGVSQNPRHKITKRGQNVTFRCDPISEHNRLYWYRQTLGQGPEFLTYFQNEAQLEKSRLLSDRFSAERPKGSFSTLEIQRTEQGDSAMYLCASSLVVQIDGYTFGSGTRLTVV.

CDR3 in amino acids: CSATISAYNEQFF. The CDR3 region has the DNA TGCAGTGCGACAATCTCTGCCTACAATGAGCAGTTCTTC. The rearrangement links TRBV29-1 to TRBJ2-1, with no clear D. Germline V gene lookup returns CDR1 SQVTM and CDR2 ANQGSEA. The length of the CDR3 is 13 residues.

Many counts were recorded for this clonotype. V and J are TRBV7-9 and TRBJ2-2; D is ambiguous. This CDR3 spans 11 amino acids. V lost 2 bases to trimming and J lost 10 bases, with 5 bases between them. Germline CDR1 and CDR2: SEHNR and FQNEAQ (reference sequence). The CDR3 is CASSLKPELFF. CDR3 in DNA: TGTGCCAGCAGCTTAAAACCGGAGCTGTTTTTT.

This clonotype was counted only a few times. The chain employs TRBV4-2 and TRBJ2-1; D is uncertain. The germline gives CDR1 LGHNA, CDR2 YNFKEQ. The CDR3 covers 13 residues. V was shortened by 4 bases and J by 10 bases, with 14 bases between the two germline ends. The CDR3, as DNA: TGTGCCAGCAGCCGGACCCCACCGTTAGAGCAGTTCTTC. Translating it yields CASSRTPPLEQFF.

This clonotype was counted at least ten times. This chain uses TRBV4-1 with TRBJ2-1, with unresolved D. CDR1 is MGHRA and CDR2 is YSYEKL in the germline V gene. V was clipped by 1 base and J by 9 bases, with 16 bases between them. This CDR3 contains 15 residues. The CDR3 coding sequence is TGCGCCAGCAGCCAAGCCGGCGGCCGTGTGACTGAGCAGTTCTTC. Its translation is CASSQAGGRVTEQFF.

V usage is TRBV7-2 and J usage is TRBJ1-2; D unresolved. The CDR3 contains 12 residues. Germline V gene lookup returns CDR1 SGHTA and CDR2 FQGNSA. V was clipped by 3 bases and J by 8 bases, with 10 bases between them. CDR3: CASSFRVEGYTF. Here the CDR3 DNA reads TGTGCCAGCAGCTTCCGGGTGGAGGGCTACACCTTC. The full variable domain, in which reference TRBV7-2 and TRBJ1-2 provide the parts outside the CDR3, is GAGVSQSPSNKVTEKGKDVELRCDPISGHTALYWYRQSLGQGLEFLIYFQGNSAPDKSGLPSDRFSAERTGGSVSTLTIQRTQQEDSAVYLCASSFRVEGYTFGSGTRLTVV.

This clonotype was detected a few times. This chain links TRBV7-9 with TRBJ2-6; tentatively, D is TRBD1 or TRBD2 (5 bases each). The CDR3 runs 17 residues. Germline V gene sequence: CDR1 SEHNR, CDR2 FQNEAQ (reference sequence). The V end was cut by 2 bases, the J end by 0 bases, with 11 bases between. The CDR3 region is CASSLIEGNSGANVLTF. The CDR3 nucleotides read TGTGCCAGCAGCTTAATAGAGGGGAACTCTGGGGCCAACGTCCTGACTTTC.

This clonotype has only a few counts. This chain joins TRBV7-8 and TRBJ2-1; D gene uncertain. The germline gives CDR1 SGHVS, CDR2 FQNEAQ. The length of the CDR3 is 15 residues. V lost 2 bases and J 6 bases, leaving 14 bases between the germline ends. CDR3 nucleotides: TGTGCCAGCAGCTTATCATCCAGTACCATCAATGAGCAGTTCTTC. It encodes CASSLSSSTINEQFF.

This clonotype was seen more than once but under ten times. The V and J genes are TRBV20-1 and TRBJ2-5, with 14 bases lining up with TRBD2. Germline V gene sequence: CDR1 DFQATT, CDR2 SNEGSKA (reference sequence). With 1 base clipped from V and 4 bases from J, the junction kept 2 bases outside the gene matches. The CDR3 is made up of 15 amino acids. The CDR3 here is CSARVGLAGGETQYF. The CDR3 nucleotides are TGCAGTGCTAGAGTCGGACTAGCGGGGGGAGAGACCCAGTACTTC.

This chain joins TRBV9 and TRBJ2-7; 7 bases line up with TRBD2. The CDR3 runs to 15 residues. Germline V gives CDR1 SGDLS, CDR2 YYNGEE. After removal of 6 bases from V and 1 base from J, the junction contained 10 bases not matched to a gene. In DNA form, the CDR3 reads TGTGCCAGCACGGAGGGAGAGCGGGGATCCTACGAGCAGTACGTC. Its protein product is CASTEGERGSYEQYV.

V is TRBV5-1 and J is TRBJ1-2, with unresolved D. The V and J ends lost 2 bases and 6 bases respectively, with 14 bases between them. The CDR3 spans 14 residues. Germline V gene sequence: CDR1 SGHRS, CDR2 YFSETQ. CDR3 coding DNA: TGCGCCAGCAGCTTACCTCGGAGCGCGGATGGCTACACCTTC. Translated, it gives CASSLPRSADGYTF.